This TCR beta chain was captured by sequencing in a study of T cell repertoires in cytomegalovirus infection. Turning to the study itself: Public TCR beta signature analysis indicated the presence of both CMV infection and matching HLA type. General study results and limits: The ex vivo response was dominated by HLA-C-restricted CMV-specific TCR beta clonotypes.

V dropped 5 bases and J dropped 4; count of bases not matched to a gene: 7. This CDR3 is built from 15 residues. MiXCR was run by TCRdb on the reads, yielding one entry per CDR3 protein. The sample records some 700,000 distinct CDR3 sequences, less than 40% being singletons. As to this clonotype: Its antigen is as yet unknown.

This clonotype originated in a human donor in good health (CMV status not recorded). Some clones in this sample may be carry-over from other donors' samples. Sequencing was performed on PBMCs. This chain links TRBV12-3 or TRBV12-4 with TRBJ1-2; 10 bases are shared with TRBD1. The CDR3 sequence is CASSPFRDRGYGYTF. The CDR3, as DNA: TGTGCCAGCAGTCCATTCCGGGACAGGGGCTATGGCTACACCTTC.